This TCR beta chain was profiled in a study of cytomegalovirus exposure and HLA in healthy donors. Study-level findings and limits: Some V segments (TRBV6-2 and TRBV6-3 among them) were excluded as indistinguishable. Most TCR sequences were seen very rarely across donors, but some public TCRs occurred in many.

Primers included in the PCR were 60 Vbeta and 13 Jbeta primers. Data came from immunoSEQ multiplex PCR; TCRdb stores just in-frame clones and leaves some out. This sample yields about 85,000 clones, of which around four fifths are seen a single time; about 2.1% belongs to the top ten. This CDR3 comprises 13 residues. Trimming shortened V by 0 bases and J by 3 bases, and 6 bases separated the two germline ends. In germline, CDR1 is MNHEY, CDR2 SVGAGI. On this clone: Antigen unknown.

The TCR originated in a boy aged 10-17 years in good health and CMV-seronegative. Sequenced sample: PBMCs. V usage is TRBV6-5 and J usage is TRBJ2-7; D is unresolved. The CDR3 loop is CASSYSRSYEQYF. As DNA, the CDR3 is TGTGCCAGCAGTTACTCGAGAAGCTACGAGCAGTACTTC.